Sequencing of this TCR beta chain was carried out in a study of T-cell reconstitution after alpha-beta-depleted transplantation in children. V lost 4 bases and J lost 5; bases outside the gene matches: 9. The CDR3 has 15 amino acids. The V gene's germline CDR1 is SGHRS and CDR2 YFSETQ. Many counts were recorded for this clonotype. Its cognate antigen is unknown. Unique molecular identifiers were incorporated into the prepared TCRbeta library. TCRdb redid the calling of the PCR reads with MiXCR, one entry per CDR3 protein. The repertoire consists of some 100,000 distinct CDR3 sequences, with around a quarter occurring once and the leading ten covering around a fifth. General study findings and limits: Hyperexpanded clones declined; after one year, newly produced T cells mostly supplied diversity. After transplant, at about two months, alpha-beta T cells were reportedly derived from several hundred expanded graft clones. At day 60, the high TCRbeta diversity found in some patients originated from recipient T cells and thymic progenitors that had survived.

The origin of this receptor is a boy aged 2 to 10 with acute lymphoblastic leukemia, due to receive a stem cell transplant. The rearrangement uses TRBV5-1 and TRBJ2-7, with TRBD1 identical over 10 bases. Specimen: PBMCs, collected before TCRalphabeta/CD19-depleted stem cell transplant. Here the CDR3 reads CASSPGTGVLHEQYF. CDR3 DNA sequence: TGCGCCAGCAGCCCGGGGACAGGGGTGCTTCACGAGCAGTACTTC.